The rows below give T cell receptor beta chains drawn from one sample of a study of cytomegalovirus exposure and HLA in healthy donors. Assay used: immunoSEQ multiplex PCR; TCRdb lists only in-frame clones, some missing. The sample contains about 170,000 clones, 70% to 85% of which appear only once. The sequenced sample consisted of PBMCs. All receptors derive from a woman aged 25 to 45 in good health and CMV-seropositive. Each CDR3 is given with its conserved first and last residue. A D gene is named only where the DNA matches it firmly.

J gene,D gene,V gene,CDR3 DNA,CDR3 protein
TRBJ2-5,.,TRBV5-6,TGTGCCAGCAGCTTGGTGGCAGGCACGGAGACCCAGTACTTC,CASSLVAGTETQYF
TRBJ2-7,TRBD1,TRBV7-2,TGTGCCAGCAGCTTAGGGGCAGGGGGCTACGAGCAGTACTTC,CASSLGAGGYEQYF
TRBJ2-1,TRBD2,TRBV11-3,TGTGCCAGCAGCTCCTCGCTAGCGGGAGGAGGGGGTGAGCAGTTCTTC,CASSSSLAGGGGEQFF
TRBJ1-1,TRBD1,TRBV6-4,TGTGCCAGCAGAGAACAGGGGCTTCAAACGAACACTGAAGCTTTCTTT,CASREQGLQTNTEAFF
TRBJ1-5,TRBD1,TRBV6-5,TGTGCCAGCAGGGACAGGGGGCTTGGTCAGCCCCAGCATTTT,CASRDRGLGQPQHF
TRBJ2-7,.,TRBV6-5,TGTGCCAGCGGCGGGACAGCGCGGGAGCAGTACTTC,CASGGTAREQYF
TRBJ2-6,.,TRBV2,TGTGCCAGCAGTGCAGGGGTTCCTGGGGCCAACGTCCTGACTTTC,CASSAGVPGANVLTF
TRBJ2-5,.,TRBV6-5,TGTGCCAGCTCCAGAAAAGAGACCCAGTACTTC,CASSRKETQYF
TRBJ2-3,TRBD2,TRBV11-1,TGTGCCAGCAGCTTGATGGCGGGAGGGCCTCTTGGGGATACGCAGTATTTT,CASSLMAGGPLGDTQYF
TRBJ2-7,.,TRBV30,TGTGCCTGGAGTGTAACTCTTGCGAGAGAGCAGTACTTC,CAWSVTLAREQYF
TRBJ1-1,TRBD1,TRBV6-5,TGTGCCAGCAGGTCAGGGGGCGGCGCTGAAGCTTTCTTT,CASRSGGGAEAFF
TRBJ2-1,.,TRBV15,TGTGCCACCAGCAGAGATCGAAATGAGAAGTTCTTC,CATSRDRNEKFF
TRBJ2-2,.,TRBV7-7,TGTGCCAGCAGCCCCATTGGGGGGTATCAACCGGGGGAGCTGTTTTTT,CASSPIGGYQPGELFF
TRBJ2-3,TRBD2,TRBV4-2,TGTGCCAGCAGCCTCGTTAGCGGGAGGGCCTCCGATACGCAGTATTTT,CASSLVSGRASDTQYF